A single sample is the source of the 20 T cell receptor beta chains below, sequenced in a study of STAT3 mutations in large granular lymphocyte leukemia. Study findings and constraints: Every T-cell large granular lymphocyte leukemia patient had at least one immunodominant TCR beta clonotype.

These receptors' antigens are unknown. Here immunoSEQ multiplex PCR was the method, and the copy in TCRdb shows in-frame clones only, minus some. The table includes around 5,200 clones, 70% to 80% detected once. Source material: PBMCs. These receptors originate from a human donor with T large granular lymphocyte leukemia. Some clones in this sample may be carry-over from other donors' samples.

Note on this clone: Relative to the germline gene, one junction end is altered; a read error may explain this. The rearrangement joins TRBV7-9 to TRBJ1-2; D is undetermined. Germline CDR1 reads SEHNR; CDR2 reads FQNEAQ (reference sequence). The CDR3 has 12 amino acids. CDR3 DNA sequence: TGTGCCAGCAGGTTAGACTCATATGGCTACACCTTC. Protein product: CASRLDSYGYTF.

This chain links TRBV5-6 with TRBJ2-7, with D perhaps TRBD1 (6 bases). The CDR3 loop spans 14 amino acids. Germline V CDR1 and CDR2: SGHDT, YYEEEE. Trimming took off 6 bases at V and 3 bases at J, with 16 bases between the two ends. CDR3 loop: CASTPTGRYYEQYF. The CDR3 bases are TGTGCCAGCACCCCAACAGGGCGCTACTACGAGCAGTACTTC.

CDR3 sequence reads: CASSEAGQLNYGYTF. In nucleotides, the CDR3 is TGTGCCAGCAGTGAAGCGGGACAACTTAACTATGGCTACACCTTC. This chain joins TRBV2 and TRBJ1-2, with a possible D match to TRBD1 (6 bases). The length of the CDR3 is 15 residues. Trimming took off 0 bases at V and 1 base at J, with 9 bases between the two ends. In germline, CDR1 is SNHLY, CDR2 FYNNEI.

V and J are TRBV5-1 and TRBJ1-5; D might be TRBD1 (5 bases). This CDR3 region has 15 residues. Looked up from germline, CDR1 is SGHRS and CDR2 is YFSETQ. The germline V and J ends were trimmed by 0 bases and 6 bases, with 13 bases remaining between them. CDR3 residues: CASSLDGDGGQPQHF. In DNA form, the CDR3 reads TGCGCCAGCAGCTTGGACGGAGATGGGGGTCAGCCCCAGCATTTT.

The chain is built from TRBV10-3 and TRBJ1-1; D call uncertain. The V end was cut by 0 bases, the J end by 3 bases, with 5 bases between. The CDR3 length is 13 residues. Looked up from germline, CDR1 is ENHRY and CDR2 is SYGVKD. CDR3 amino acids: CAISESDYTEAFF. CDR3 sequence (DNA): TGTGCCATCAGTGAGTCGGACTACACTGAAGCTTTCTTT.

The genes are TRBV29-1 and TRBJ1-4; 8 bases agree with TRBD1. The germline CDR1 and CDR2 sequences are SQVTM and ANQGSEA. Trimming cost V 7 bases and J 7 bases; bases outside gene matches: 8. The CDR3 has 13 amino acids. The CDR3 loop reads CSASDRVGEKLFF. CDR3 nucleotide sequence: TGCAGCGCCTCGGACAGGGTCGGTGAAAAACTGTTTTTT.

The J gene is TRBJ1-2, the V gene TRBV7-9; 7 bases fit TRBD1. V lost 0 bases to trimming and J lost 5 bases; unmatched junction nucleotides: 3. The CDR3 runs to 14 residues. The germline gives CDR1 SEHNR, CDR2 FQNEAQ (reference sequence). This chain's CDR3 is CASSLADRLYGYTF. DNA of the CDR3: TGTGCCAGCAGCTTAGCGGACAGGTTATATGGCTACACCTTC.

This clone was observed a handful of times. V usage is TRBV13 and J usage is TRBJ2-7, with no clear D. This CDR3 spans 12 amino acids. Germline CDR1 and CDR2: PRHDT and FYEKMQ (reference sequence). The V end was cut by 0 bases, the J end by 3 bases, with 3 bases between. Here the CDR3 reads CASSLGDYEQYF. In DNA, the CDR3 is TGTGCCAGCAGCTTAGGAGACTACGAGCAGTACTTC.

This clone was recorded once. The CDR3 sequence: CASSLGRTLGEQYF. The CDR3 DNA follows: TGTGCCAGCAGTTTGGGCAGGACCCTAGGCGAGCAGTACTTC. J is TRBJ2-7 and V is TRBV27; D not certain. The CDR3 spans 14 residues. The V end lost 3 bases, the J end lost 6 bases, and 15 bases lay between the germline ends. Per germline, CDR1 MNHEY and CDR2 SMNVEV (reference sequence).

This clone occurred once. The chain has TRBV6-6 and TRBJ2-3, with D tentatively TRBD1 (5 bases). Trimming shortened V by 5 bases and J by 7 bases, and 13 bases separated the two germline ends. The CDR3 length is 13 residues. The germline V gene encodes CDR1 MNHNY and CDR2 SVGAGI (reference sequence). The CDR3 sequence: CASSLLGQHTQYF. CDR3 bases: TGTGCCAGCAGTCTACTGGGGCAACATACGCAGTATTTT.

V usage is TRBV5-4 and J usage is TRBJ1-1; unclear D gene. CDR3 size: 13 residues. Trimming took 4 bases from V and 1 from J, leaving 8 bases between them. Germline V gives CDR1 SGHNT, CDR2 YYREEE (reference sequence). The CDR3 here is CASSPGPNTEAFF. CDR3 nucleotide sequence: TGTGCCAGCAGCCCCGGGCCGAACACTGAAGCTTTCTTT.

The chain uses TRBV11-1 and TRBJ1-5; no definite D call. Between the trimmed V and J ends, which lost 11 bases and 5 bases, there was a span of 16 bases. The CDR3 sequence is 13 residues long. In germline, CDR1 is SGHAT, CDR2 FQDESV (reference sequence). CDR3 sequence reads: CAAQLYVDQPQHF. The CDR3 nucleotides are TGTGCCGCTCAACTATACGTAGATCAGCCCCAGCATTTT.

V gene TRBV15 combines with J gene TRBJ1-5, with 7 bases identical to TRBD1. CDR1 and CDR2 from the germline V gene are LNHNV and YYDKDF (reference sequence). The CDR3 runs 14 residues. V lost 5 bases and J lost 2; bases outside the gene matches: 3. The DNA of the CDR3 is TGTGCCACCAGCGATACAGGGGGCAATCAGCCCCAGCATTTT. Encoded protein: CATSDTGGNQPQHF.

The chain joins TRBV12-5 to TRBJ2-7; D is uncertain. The CDR3 has 13 residues. Germline CDR1 LGHNT, CDR2 FRNRAP. V was cut by 6 bases and J by 2 bases, with 11 bases left in between. The CDR3 DNA follows: TGTGCTAGTGGGCAAGGACCGACCTACGAGCAGTACTTC. This codes for CASGQGPTYEQYF.

The chain carries TRBV27 and TRBJ2-3; D is unresolved. Trimming left V 5 bases short and J 0 bases short, with 0 bases between. From germline, CDR1 is MNHEY and CDR2 SMNVEV (reference sequence). The CDR3 runs 11 residues. Here the CDR3 DNA reads TGTGCCAGCAGTAGCACAGATACGCAGTATTTT. Translating gives CASSSTDTQYF.

V is TRBV5-1 and J is TRBJ2-5, with D tentatively TRBD1 (6 bases). Germline-derived CDR1 and CDR2 are SGHRS and YFSETQ. This CDR3 is 14 amino acids long. V gave up 4 bases and J gave up 7 bases, with 17 bases separating them. The CDR3 coding sequence is TGCGCCAGCAGCCCCCCGACAGGTCAGGGGACCCAGTACTTC. The encoded protein is CASSPPTGQGTQYF.

CDR3 amino acids: CAWGMNTEAFF. CDR3 coding DNA: TGTGCCTGGGGAATGAACACTGAAGCTTTCTTT. This chain uses TRBV30 with TRBJ1-1; D is unresolved. This CDR3 has 11 amino acids. Germline V CDR1 and CDR2: GTSNPN, SVGIG (reference sequence). The germline V and J ends were trimmed by 5 bases and 0 bases, with 4 bases remaining between them.

Here the CDR3 reads CASTSVLRQGGEKLFF. The CDR3 nucleotides are TGTGCCAGCACCTCGGTTCTAAGACAGGGGGGTGAAAAACTGTTTTTT. J is TRBJ1-4 and V is TRBV27, with 9 bases matching TRBD1. The J segment lost 7 bases and the V segment lost 7 bases, leaving 13 bases of the junction unmatched. From germline, CDR1 is MNHEY and CDR2 SMNVEV (reference sequence). The CDR3 is made up of 16 amino acids.

The V call is TRBV6-5, the J call TRBJ1-2, with 9 bases matching TRBD1. The germline CDR1 and CDR2 sequences are MNHEY and SVGAGI. The CDR3 is 14 residues long. V was pared by 3 bases and J by 2 bases, with 1 base of the junction left unmatched. The CDR3 protein is CASSYGTGNYGYTF. The CDR3 nucleotides are TGTGCCAGCAGTTATGGGACAGGGAACTATGGCTACACCTTC.

The CDR3 is CASSLQGGDGYTF. CDR3 nucleotides: TGCGCCAGCAGCTTGCAAGGGGGAGACGGCTACACCTTC. The V and J genes are TRBV5-1 and TRBJ1-2; TRBD1 is a possible D gene (6 bases). From germline, CDR1 is SGHRS and CDR2 YFSETQ. CDR3 length: 13 residues. Trimming removed 1 base at V and 8 bases at J, with 12 bases between.